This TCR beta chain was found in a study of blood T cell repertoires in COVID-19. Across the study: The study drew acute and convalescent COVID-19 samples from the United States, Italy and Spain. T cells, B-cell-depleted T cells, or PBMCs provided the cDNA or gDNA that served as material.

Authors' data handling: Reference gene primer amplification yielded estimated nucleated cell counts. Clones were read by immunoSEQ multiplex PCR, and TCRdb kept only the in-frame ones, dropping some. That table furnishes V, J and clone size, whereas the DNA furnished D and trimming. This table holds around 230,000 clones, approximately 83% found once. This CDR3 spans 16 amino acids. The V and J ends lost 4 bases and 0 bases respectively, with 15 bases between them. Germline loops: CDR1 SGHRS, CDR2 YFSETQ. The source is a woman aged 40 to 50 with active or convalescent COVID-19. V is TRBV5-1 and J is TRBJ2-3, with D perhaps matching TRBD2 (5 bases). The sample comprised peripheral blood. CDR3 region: CASSPLAGLSTDTQYF. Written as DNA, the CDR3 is TGCGCCAGCAGCCCCCTGGCGGGCCTAAGCACAGATACGCAGTATTTT.